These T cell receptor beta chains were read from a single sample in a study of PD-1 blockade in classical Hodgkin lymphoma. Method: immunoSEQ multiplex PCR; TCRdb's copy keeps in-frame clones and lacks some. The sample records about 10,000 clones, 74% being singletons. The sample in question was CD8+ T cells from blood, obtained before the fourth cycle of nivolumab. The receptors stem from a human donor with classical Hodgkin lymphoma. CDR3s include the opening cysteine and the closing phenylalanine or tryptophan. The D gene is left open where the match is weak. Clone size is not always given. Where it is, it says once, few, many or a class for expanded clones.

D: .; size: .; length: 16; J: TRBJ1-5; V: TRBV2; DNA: TGTGCCAGCAGTGTGAATCCTGCCTGGGCTGATCAGCCCCAGCATTTT; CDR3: CASSVNPAWADQPQHF
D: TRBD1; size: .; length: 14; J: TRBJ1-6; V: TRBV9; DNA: TGTGCCAGCAGCGTAGAACAGGGGTTTTCACCCCTCCACTTT; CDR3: CASSVEQGFSPLHF
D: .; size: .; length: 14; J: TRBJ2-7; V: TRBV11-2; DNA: TGTGCCAGCACCCTGGAGGGACCTAGTAGGGAGCAGTACTTC; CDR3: CASTLEGPSREQYF
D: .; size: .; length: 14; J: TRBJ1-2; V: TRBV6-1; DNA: TGTGCCAGCACCCGAAGGGGCAACCCTTATGGCTACACCTTC; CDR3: CASTRRGNPYGYTF
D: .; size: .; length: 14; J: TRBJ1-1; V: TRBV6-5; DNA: TGTGCCACTTCATTCGGGGGGCTGAACACTGAAGCTTTCTTT; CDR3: CATSFGGLNTEAFF
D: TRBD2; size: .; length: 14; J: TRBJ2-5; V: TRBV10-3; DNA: TGTGCCATCAGTGACGCTAGCGGCGAAGAGACCCAGTACTTC; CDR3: CAISDASGEETQYF
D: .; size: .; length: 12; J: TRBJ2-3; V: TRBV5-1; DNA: TGCGCCAGCACGGCGGTCGCAGATACGCAGTATTTT; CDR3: CASTAVADTQYF
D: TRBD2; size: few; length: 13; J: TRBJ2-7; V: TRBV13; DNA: TGTGCCAGCGCGGGGGAAGCCAACTACGAGCAGTACTTC; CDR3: CASAGEANYEQYF
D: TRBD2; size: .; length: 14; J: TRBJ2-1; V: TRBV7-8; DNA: TGTGCCAGCAGATACTCACGGGGGGGCAATGAGCAGTTCTTC; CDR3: CASRYSRGGNEQFF
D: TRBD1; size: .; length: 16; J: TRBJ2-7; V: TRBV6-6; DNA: TGTGCCAGCACTTCGAGGGGACAGGGGGAAGGCTACGAGCAGTACTTC; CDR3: CASTSRGQGEGYEQYF
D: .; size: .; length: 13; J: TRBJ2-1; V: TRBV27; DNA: TGTGCCAGCAGTTGGGGTCTAGAGGGTGAGCAGTTCTTC; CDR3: CASSWGLEGEQFF
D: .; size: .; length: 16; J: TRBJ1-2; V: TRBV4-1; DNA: TGCGCCAGCAGCAAACCCGGACACCCAGTGGACTATGGCTACACCTTC; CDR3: CASSKPGHPVDYGYTF
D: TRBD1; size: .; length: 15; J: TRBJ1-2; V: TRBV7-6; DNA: TGTGCCAGCAGCCAAATGGGACAGGATCACTATGGCTACACCTTC; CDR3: CASSQMGQDHYGYTF
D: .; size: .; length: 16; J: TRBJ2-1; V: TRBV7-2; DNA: TGTGCCAGCAGCTTATTAGCGGTGAGCTCCTACAATGAGCAGTTCTTC; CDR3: CASSLLAVSSYNEQFF